Given below is one T cell receptor (beta chain) in context. Its antigen is still unknown. A multiplex PCR was run with 60 Vbeta primers and 13 Jbeta primers. Here immunoSEQ multiplex PCR was the method, and the copy in TCRdb shows in-frame clones only, minus some. The sample has roughly 120,000 clones, roughly 62% seen once; the top ten hold around 1.6%. The entry originates in a study of cytomegalovirus exposure and HLA in healthy donors. Findings and caveats of the study: A cluster of highly shared sequence variants was likely a sequencing artifact.

This CDR3 has 16 amino acids. J was trimmed by 4 bases and V by 4 bases; bases with no gene match: 6. Looked up from germline, CDR1 is MNHNS and CDR2 is SASEGT. The receptor comes from a man younger than 45 in good health and CMV-seropositive. The chain combines TRBV6-1 with TRBJ2-1, with 11 bases aligning to TRBD2. Sequencing was done on a sample of PBMCs. DNA of the CDR3: TGTGCCAGCAGTGGGTCGACTAGCGGGGCGTACAATGAGCAGTTCTTC. Translated: CASSGSTSGAYNEQFF.